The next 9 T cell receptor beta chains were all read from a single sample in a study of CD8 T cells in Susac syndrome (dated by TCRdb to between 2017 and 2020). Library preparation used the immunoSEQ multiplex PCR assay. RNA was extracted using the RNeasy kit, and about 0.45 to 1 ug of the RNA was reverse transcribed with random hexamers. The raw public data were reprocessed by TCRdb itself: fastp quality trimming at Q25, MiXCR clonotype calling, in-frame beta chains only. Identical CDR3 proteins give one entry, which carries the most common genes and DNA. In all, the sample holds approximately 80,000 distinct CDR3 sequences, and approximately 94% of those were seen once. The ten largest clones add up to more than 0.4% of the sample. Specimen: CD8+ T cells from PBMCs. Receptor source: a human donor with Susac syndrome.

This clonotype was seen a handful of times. For the CDR3, the DNA is TGCAGTGCCGTGACAGAAAACACTGAAGCTTTCTTT. Translation: CSAVTENTEAFF. The rearrangement uses TRBV20-1 and TRBJ1-1; the D gene is possibly TRBD1 (5 bases). This CDR3 spans 12 amino acids. Trimming removed 6 bases at V and 2 bases at J, with 10 bases between. CDR1 and CDR2 (germline): DFQATT, SNEGSKA (reference sequence).

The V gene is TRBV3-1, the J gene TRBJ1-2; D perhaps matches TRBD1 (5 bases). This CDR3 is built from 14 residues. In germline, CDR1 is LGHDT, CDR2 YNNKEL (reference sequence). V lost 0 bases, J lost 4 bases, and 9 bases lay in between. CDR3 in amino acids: CASSQEDSIYGYTF. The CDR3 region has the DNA TGTGCCAGCAGCCAAGAAGACAGTATCTATGGCTACACCTTC.

The CDR3 sequence is CASSDGGKEQYF. CDR3 bases: TGTGCCAGCTCAGACGGCGGGAAGGAGCAGTACTTC. V usage is TRBV18 and J usage is TRBJ2-7, with D tentatively TRBD2 (6 bases). Trimming removed 5 bases from V and 7 bases from J, with 12 bases in between. There are 12 residues in the CDR3. CDR1 KGHSH and CDR2 LQKENI come from the germline V gene.

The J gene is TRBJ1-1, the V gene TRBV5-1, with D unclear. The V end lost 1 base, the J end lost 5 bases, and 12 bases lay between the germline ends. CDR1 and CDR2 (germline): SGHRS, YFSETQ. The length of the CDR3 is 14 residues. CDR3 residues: CASSLKGRGTEAFF. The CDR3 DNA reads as TGCGCCAGCAGCTTGAAAGGGAGAGGGACTGAAGCTTTCTTT.

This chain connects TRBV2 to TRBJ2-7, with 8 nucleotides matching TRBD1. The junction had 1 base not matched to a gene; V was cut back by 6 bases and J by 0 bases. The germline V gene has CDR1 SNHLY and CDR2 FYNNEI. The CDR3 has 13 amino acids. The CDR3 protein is CASRDRVSYEQYF. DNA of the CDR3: TGTGCCAGCAGGGACAGGGTCTCCTACGAGCAGTACTTC.

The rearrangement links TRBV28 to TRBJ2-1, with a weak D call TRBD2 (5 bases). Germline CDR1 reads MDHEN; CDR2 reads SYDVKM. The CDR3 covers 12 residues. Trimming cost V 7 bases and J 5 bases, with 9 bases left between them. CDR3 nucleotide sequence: TGTGCCAGCACACCGACTAACAATGAGCAGTTCTTC. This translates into CASTPTNNEQFF.

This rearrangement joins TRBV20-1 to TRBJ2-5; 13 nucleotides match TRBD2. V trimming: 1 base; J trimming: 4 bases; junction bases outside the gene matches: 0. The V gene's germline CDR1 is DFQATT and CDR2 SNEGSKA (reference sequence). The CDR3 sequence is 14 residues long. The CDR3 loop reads CSARGLAGGETQYF. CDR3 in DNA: TGCAGTGCTAGAGGACTAGCGGGGGGAGAGACCCAGTACTTC.

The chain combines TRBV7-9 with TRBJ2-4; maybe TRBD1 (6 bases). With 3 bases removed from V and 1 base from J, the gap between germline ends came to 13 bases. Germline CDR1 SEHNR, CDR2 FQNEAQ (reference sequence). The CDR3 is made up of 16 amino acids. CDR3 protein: CASSLEGGRAKNIQYF. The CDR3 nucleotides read TGTGCCAGCAGCTTGGAAGGGGGTAGGGCCAAAAACATTCAGTACTTC. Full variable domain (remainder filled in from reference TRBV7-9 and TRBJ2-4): DTGVSQNPRHKITKRGQNVTFRCDPISEHNRLYWYRQTLGQGPEFLTYFQNEAQLEKSRLLSDRFSAERPKGSFSTLEIQRTEQGDSAMYLCASSLEGGRAKNIQYFGAGTRLSVL.

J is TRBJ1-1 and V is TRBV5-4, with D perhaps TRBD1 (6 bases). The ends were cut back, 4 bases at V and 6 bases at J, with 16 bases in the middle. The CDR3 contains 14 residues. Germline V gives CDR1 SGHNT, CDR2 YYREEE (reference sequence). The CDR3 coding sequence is TGTGCCAGCAGCCCCCTCGCAGGGGCGGCTGAAGCTTTCTTT. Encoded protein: CASSPLAGAAEAFF. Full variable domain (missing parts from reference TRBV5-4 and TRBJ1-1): ETGVTQSPTHLIKTRGQQVTLRCSSQSGHNTVSWYQQALGQGPQFIFQYYREEENGRGNFPPRFSGLQFPNYSSELNVNALELDDSALYLCASSPLAGAAEAFFGQGTRLTVV.